The 13 T cell receptor beta chains reported below all come from one sample, sequenced in a study of T cell responses to AZD1222 COVID-19 vaccine. TCRdb keeps only in-frame clones here, not all; method: immunoSEQ multiplex PCR. The data show over 140,000 clones, and the top ten clones hold 2% to 2.5%. The sequencing sample was made of peripheral blood. The receptors here all came from an adult in good health.

The rearrangement joins TRBV6-5 to TRBJ1-1; 7 nucleotides align to TRBD1. Germline lookup yields CDR1 MNHEY and CDR2 SVGAGI. The CDR3 runs to 14 residues. The V segment lost 7 bases and the J segment 0 bases; nucleotides outside the gene matches: 5. The CDR3 region has the DNA TGTGCCAGCACGGGGACAGTTCTGAACACTGAAGCTTTCTTT. Translation: CASTGTVLNTEAFF.

This rearrangement joins TRBV7-9 to TRBJ2-2, with no clear D. Looked up from germline, CDR1 is SEHNR and CDR2 is FQNEAQ (reference sequence). CDR3 size: 13 residues. The V end lost 8 bases, the J end lost 4 bases, and 11 bases lay between the germline ends. The CDR3 is CASGLDATGELFF. For the CDR3, the DNA is TGTGCCAGCGGGCTAGATGCCACCGGGGAGCTGTTTTTT.

This chain joins TRBV9 and TRBJ2-5; possibly TRBD2 for D (7 bases). CDR1 and CDR2 from the germline V gene are SGDLS and YYNGEE. With 4 bases removed from V and 4 bases from J, the gap between germline ends came to 17 bases. This CDR3 is built from 15 residues. CDR3: CASSPGGSVSETQYF. CDR3 bases: TGTGCCAGCAGCCCGGGGGGCTCGGTATCAGAGACCCAGTACTTC.

The chain joins TRBV5-4 to TRBJ1-1; D is undetermined. CDR3 length equals 13 residues. V shed 2 bases and J shed 4 bases, with 9 bases lying between them. Germline CDR1 SGHNT, CDR2 YYREEE (reference sequence). The CDR3 loop reads CASSLWGGTEAFF. CDR3 nucleotides: TGTGCCAGCAGCTTATGGGGTGGCACTGAAGCTTTCTTT. The whole variable domain, remainder taken from reference TRBV5-4 and TRBJ1-1, is ETGVTQSPTHLIKTRGQQVTLRCSSQSGHNTVSWYQQALGQGPQFIFQYYREEENGRGNFPPRFSGLQFPNYSSELNVNALELDDSALYLCASSLWGGTEAFFGQGTRLTVV.

The chain is built from TRBV30 and TRBJ1-6, with unresolved D. V lost 2 bases and J lost 7, with 12 bases in between. CDR1 GTSNPN and CDR2 SVGIG come from the germline V gene (reference sequence). The CDR3 has 14 residues. Written as DNA, the CDR3 is TGTGCCTGGAGTCGGGCCAGCGGGAATTCACCCCTCCACTTT. It translates to CAWSRASGNSPLHF.

The chain couples TRBV29-1 to TRBJ2-7; D might be TRBD1 (6 bases). From germline, CDR1 is SQVTM and CDR2 ANQGSEA. Trimming shortened V by 6 bases and J by 3 bases, and 18 bases separated the two germline ends. The CDR3 length is 14 residues. The CDR3: CSVAKGGSFYEQYF. The CDR3 DNA is TGCAGCGTGGCTAAAGGGGGATCATTCTACGAGCAGTACTTC.

This rearrangement joins TRBV29-1 to TRBJ1-5; D unclear. Germline V gene lookup returns CDR1 SQVTM and CDR2 ANQGSEA. V shed 5 bases and J shed 4 bases, with 12 bases lying between them. This CDR3 comprises 13 residues. The CDR3 loop reads CSVSKGFNQPQHF. The CDR3 coding sequence is TGCAGCGTTTCAAAGGGATTTAATCAGCCCCAGCATTTT.

The V and J genes are TRBV2 and TRBJ2-5; D is possibly TRBD1 or TRBD2 (5 bases each). CDR1 is SNHLY, CDR2 FYNNEI, per germline. Deletions cut 8 bases from V and 5 bases from J, with 21 bases between. CDR3 length equals 15 residues. For the CDR3, the DNA is TGTGCCAGCCCCCGAGGGGCCAGGTCCCCGGAGACCCAGTACTTC. Protein sequence: CASPRGARSPETQYF.

The chain employs TRBV19 and TRBJ2-7, with 7 bases matching TRBD1. This CDR3 contains 14 residues. The J segment lost 5 bases and the V segment lost 4 bases, leaving 8 bases of the junction unmatched. CDR1 and CDR2 (germline): LNHDA, SQIVND (reference sequence). The DNA for the CDR3 is TGTGCCAGTAGTACGACAGGGACCCTGGACGAGCAGTACTTC. Amino acids: CASSTTGTLDEQYF.

This rearrangement joins TRBV19 to TRBJ1-1; no firm D call. From germline, CDR1 is LNHDA and CDR2 SQIVND (reference sequence). CDR3 length: 11 residues. The V end was cut by 7 bases, the J end by 3 bases, with 6 bases between. The CDR3 nucleotides read TGTGCCAGTATAAAGGACACTGAAGCTTTCTTT. This gives the protein CASIKDTEAFF.

The chain links TRBV2 to TRBJ1-2; D is undetermined. Trimming pared 10 bases from V and 2 bases from J, leaving 14 bases between. CDR1 is SNHLY and CDR2 is FYNNEI in the germline V gene. The CDR3 totals 13 residues. CDR3 residues: CAITPLSNYGYTF. The CDR3 DNA is TGTGCCATCACGCCCCTTAGCAACTATGGCTACACCTTC.

The chain couples TRBV27 to TRBJ2-3; no definite D call. V was cut by 2 bases and J by 6 bases, with 3 bases left in between. Germline V gene data show CDR1 as MNHEY and CDR2 as SMNVEV (reference sequence). The CDR3 loop spans 11 amino acids. This chain's CDR3 is CASSLADTQYF. The CDR3 nucleotides read TGTGCCAGCAGTTTAGCTGATACGCAGTATTTT.

This chain uses TRBV28 with TRBJ1-1; 10 bases match TRBD1. V lost 5 bases to trimming and J lost 0 bases; unmatched junction nucleotides: 6. CDR1 is MDHEN, CDR2 SYDVKM, per germline. The CDR3 is made up of 16 amino acids. Here the CDR3 DNA reads TGTGCCAGCAGTAAACGGACAGGGGGATTGAACACTGAAGCTTTCTTT. Translating it yields CASSKRTGGLNTEAFF.